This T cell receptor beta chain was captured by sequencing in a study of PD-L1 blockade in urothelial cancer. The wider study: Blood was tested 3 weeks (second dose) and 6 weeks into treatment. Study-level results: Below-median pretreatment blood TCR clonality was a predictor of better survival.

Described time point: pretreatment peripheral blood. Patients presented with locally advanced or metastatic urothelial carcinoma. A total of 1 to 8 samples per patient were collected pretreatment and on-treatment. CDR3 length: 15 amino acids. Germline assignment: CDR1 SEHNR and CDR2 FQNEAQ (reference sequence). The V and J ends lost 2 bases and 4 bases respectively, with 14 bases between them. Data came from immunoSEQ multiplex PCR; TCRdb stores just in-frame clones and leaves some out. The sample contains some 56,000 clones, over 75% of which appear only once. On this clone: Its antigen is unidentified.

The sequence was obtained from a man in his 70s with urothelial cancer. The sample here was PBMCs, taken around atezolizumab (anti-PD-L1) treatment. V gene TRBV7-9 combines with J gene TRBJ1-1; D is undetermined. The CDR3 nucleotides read TGTGCCAGCAGCTTAATGGGCACAACGGCCACTGAAGCTTTCTTT. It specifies CASSLMGTTATEAFF. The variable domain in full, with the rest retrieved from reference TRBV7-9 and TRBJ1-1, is DTGVSQNPRHKITKRGQNVTFRCDPISEHNRLYWYRQTLGQGPEFLTYFQNEAQLEKSRLLSDRFSAERPKGSFSTLEIQRTEQGDSAMYLCASSLMGTTATEAFFGQGTRLTVV.